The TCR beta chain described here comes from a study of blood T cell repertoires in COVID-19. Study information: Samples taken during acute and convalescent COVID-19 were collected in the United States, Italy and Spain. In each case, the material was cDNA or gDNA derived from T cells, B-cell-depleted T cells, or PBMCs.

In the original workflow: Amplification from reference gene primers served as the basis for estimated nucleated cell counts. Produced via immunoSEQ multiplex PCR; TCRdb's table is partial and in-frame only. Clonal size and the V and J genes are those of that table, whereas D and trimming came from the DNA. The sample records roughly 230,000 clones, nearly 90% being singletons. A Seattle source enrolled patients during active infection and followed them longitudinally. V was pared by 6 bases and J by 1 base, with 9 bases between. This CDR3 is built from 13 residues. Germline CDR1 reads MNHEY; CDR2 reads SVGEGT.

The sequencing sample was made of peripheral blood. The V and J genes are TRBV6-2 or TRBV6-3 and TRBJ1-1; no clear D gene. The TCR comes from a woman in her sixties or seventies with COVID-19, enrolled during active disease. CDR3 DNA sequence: TGTGCCAGCAGCCAACGGGAGAACACTGAAGCTTTCTTT. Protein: CASSQRENTEAFF.